The T cell receptor beta chain described here comes from a study of molecular identifiers for immune sequencing clone quantification. The CDR3 is 15 residues long. Germline CDR1 and CDR2: MDHEN and SYDVKM. V was cut by 7 bases and J by 2 bases, with 18 bases left in between. Regarding the study as a whole: Should identical TCR molecules share a barcode, the sizes of highly expanded clones could be underestimated.

Library preparation followed earlier protocols using designated TCR primers. TCRdb reanalysed the PCR reads using MiXCR and keeps one entry per CDR3 protein. Of a few hundred thousand distinct CDR3 sequences in the sample, 24% were seen once. This clonotype was seen ten or more times. Its antigen remains unidentified. The sorting of naive CD8 T cells used the CD8+CD4-CCR7+CD45RA+ phenotype. The sequenced sample was naive CD8+ T cells from blood, with Jurkat cell RNA spiked in. As for subset: FACS-sorted CD8+CD4-CCR7+CD45RA+ naive T cells. The TCR comes from a human donor in good health. Some libraries in this study had Jurkat cell RNA spiked in. This chain uses TRBV28 with TRBJ2-7; no firm D call. The chain's CDR3 is CASTLLSARPYEQYF. The CDR3 DNA reads as TGTGCCAGCACCCTTTTGTCAGCGCGGCCCTACGAGCAGTACTTC.